This T cell receptor beta chain comes out of a study of OX40 agonist ivuxolimab in advanced cancers. As concerns this clone: Its target is unknown.

Here immunoSEQ multiplex PCR was the method, and the copy in TCRdb shows in-frame clones only, minus some. This repertoire shows about 69,000 clones, 91% found once; its top ten account for 0.3%. Study-level points and caveats: At 0.1 to 3.0 mg/kg, clonal expansion of CD4+ and CD8+ blood T cells had occurred by week 6.

Germline V gives CDR1 SEHNR, CDR2 FQNEAQ (reference sequence). The CDR3 covers 15 residues. V gave up 3 bases and J gave up 8 bases; unmatched junction bases: 7. The clonotype comes from an adult with an advanced solid tumor such as melanoma, head and neck, liver or kidney cancer. The specimen comprised CD4+ or CD8+ T cells sorted from blood, sampled in a trial of the OX40 agonist ivuxolimab. V is TRBV7-9 and J is TRBJ2-1; 10 nucleotides match TRBD2. CDR3 sequence (DNA): TGTGCCAGCAGCTTTCTAGCGGGAGAGAGGCATGAGCAGTTCTTC. Protein sequence: CASSFLAGERHEQFF.